Presented here are 27 T cell receptor beta chains from one specimen sequenced in a study of cytomegalovirus exposure and HLA in healthy donors. Primers included in the PCR were 60 Vbeta and 13 Jbeta primers. The protocol was immunoSEQ multiplex PCR, while the TCRdb copy is restricted to in-frame clones and leaves out a portion. The table has fewer than 150,000 clones, roughly three quarters seen once. The sequenced material came from PBMCs. All receptors come from a young man in good health and CMV-seronegative.

This clone is a singleton in its sample. The CDR3 sequence: CASSVRGQNTQYF. Here the CDR3 DNA reads TGTGCCAGCAGCGTCCGGGGACAGAATACGCAGTATTTT. The chain joins TRBV9 to TRBJ2-3; 7 bases are a match to TRBD1. CDR1 SGDLS and CDR2 YYNGEE come from the germline V gene. CDR3 length equals 13 residues. V trimming: 2 bases; J trimming: 7 bases; junction bases outside the gene matches: 4.

The chain uses TRBV9 and TRBJ2-5; tentative D call: TRBD1 (6 bases). Germline V CDR1 and CDR2: SGDLS, YYNGEE. This CDR3 spans 13 amino acids. Trimming removed 0 bases from V and 4 bases from J, with 7 bases in between. Here the CDR3 DNA reads TGTGCCAGCAGCGTAGTAGGGGGAGAGACCCAGTACTTC. Residues: CASSVVGGETQYF.

This clone has just one count. The V and J genes are TRBV27 and TRBJ2-7, with 7 nucleotides matching TRBD1. V shed 7 bases, J shed 4 bases, and the junction held 13 bases outside the gene matches. Looked up from germline, CDR1 is MNHEY and CDR2 is SMNVEV (reference sequence). This CDR3 has 15 amino acids. CDR3 nucleotides: TGTGCCAGCACGAGGACCGGGACAGAAGGATACGAGCAGTACTTC. It codes for CASTRTGTEGYEQYF.

The V gene is TRBV5-1, the J gene TRBJ1-1, with 8 nucleotides matching TRBD1. The CDR3 is made up of 15 amino acids. V shed 4 bases and J 4 bases; nucleotides not matched to a gene: 9. CDR1 and CDR2 (germline): SGHRS, YFSETQ. This chain's CDR3 is CASSTMTGEGTEAFF. In DNA form, the CDR3 reads TGCGCCAGCAGCACTATGACAGGGGAAGGCACTGAAGCTTTCTTT.

Only one count was recorded for this clone. The chain combines TRBV5-4 with TRBJ1-2; D remains ambiguous. The CDR3 covers 14 residues. Per germline, CDR1 SGHNT and CDR2 YYREEE (reference sequence). V lost 4 bases to trimming and J lost 7 bases, with 17 bases between them. CDR3 amino acids: CASSINPAIGGYTF. In nucleotides, the CDR3 is TGTGCCAGCAGCATCAACCCCGCAATCGGTGGCTACACCTTC.

This rearrangement joins TRBV19 to TRBJ2-5, with D possibly TRBD2 on 5 matching bases. This CDR3 has 13 residues. Trimming removed 5 bases at V and 4 bases at J, with 11 bases between. Germline CDR1 is LNHDA and CDR2 is SQIVND (reference sequence). CDR3 DNA sequence: TGTGCCAGTAGTGCGGGTCTTGGAGAGACCCAGTACTTC. It encodes CASSAGLGETQYF.

The chain combines TRBV5-1 with TRBJ2-1, with D maybe TRBD2 (6 bases). The germline CDR1 and CDR2 sequences are SGHRS and YFSETQ. This CDR3 is built from 15 residues. V lost 4 bases, J lost 3 bases, and 14 bases lay in between. The chain's CDR3 is CASSPGGGGYNEQFF. DNA for the CDR3: TGCGCCAGCAGCCCGGGTGGGGGAGGCTACAATGAGCAGTTCTTC.

The V call is TRBV4-1, the J call TRBJ2-3; D is ambiguous. Germline lookup yields CDR1 MGHRA and CDR2 YSYEKL. This CDR3 is built from 15 residues. V was clipped by 1 base and J by 2 bases, with 10 bases between them. The CDR3 protein is CASSQGADFTDTQYF. CDR3 nucleotide sequence: TGCGCCAGCAGCCAAGGTGCTGACTTCACAGATACGCAGTATTTT.

V is TRBV7-2 and J is TRBJ1-1, with no clear D. CDR3 length: 14 amino acids. Trimming removed 2 bases at V and 1 base at J, with 8 bases between. CDR1 SGHTA and CDR2 FQGNSA come from the germline V gene. The CDR3 region is CASSLPGRNTEAFF. The CDR3 DNA sequence: TGTGCCAGCAGCTTACCCGGGAGGAACACTGAAGCTTTCTTT.

This clone occurred once. The chain employs TRBV7-2 and TRBJ1-3; D might be TRBD1 (5 bases). CDR1 and CDR2 from the germline V gene are SGHTA and FQGNSA. V was clipped by 5 bases and J by 13 bases, with 21 bases between them. The CDR3 extends over 14 amino acids. The DNA of the CDR3 is TGTGCCAGCAGCCAGGGTTCAGCGAATCCAATTATATATTTT. Its protein product is CASSQGSANPIIYF.

This clone was seen once. The rearrangement links TRBV28 to TRBJ2-2, with D maybe TRBD2 (6 bases). The CDR3 is made up of 16 amino acids. Between the trimmed V and J ends, which lost 6 bases and 7 bases, there was a span of 21 bases. In germline, CDR1 is MDHEN, CDR2 SYDVKM. CDR3: CASRPTRLEMVGELFF. CDR3 bases: TGTGCCAGCAGGCCTACCCGACTAGAGATGGTCGGGGAGCTGTTTTTT.

The genes are TRBV5-1 and TRBJ2-3, with TRBD2 identical over 9 bases. CDR3 size: 14 residues. Germline trimming cut 6 bases from V and 0 bases from J; bases unmatched to any gene: 2. The germline V gene has CDR1 SGHRS and CDR2 YFSETQ. This CDR3 reads CASNLAGSTDTQYF. CDR3 DNA sequence: TGCGCCAGCAACCTAGCGGGAAGCACAGATACGCAGTATTTT. The complete variable domain, with remaining parts taken from reference TRBV5-1 and TRBJ2-3, reads KAGVTQTPRYLIKTRGQQVTLSCSPISGHRSVSWYQQTPGQGLQFLFEYFSETQRNKGNFPGRFSGRQFSNSRSEMNVSTLELGDSALYLCASNLAGSTDTQYFGPGTRLTVL.

The V call is TRBV5-1, the J call TRBJ2-5, with 7 nucleotides matching TRBD2. Germline values: CDR1 SGHRS, CDR2 YFSETQ. The CDR3 consists of 15 residues. The V segment lost 3 bases and the J segment 1 base; nucleotides outside the gene matches: 6. CDR3 in amino acids: CASSSEAGPQETQYF. CDR3 nucleotide sequence: TGCGCCAGCAGCTCGGAAGCGGGACCCCAAGAGACCCAGTACTTC.

This chain joins TRBV13 and TRBJ2-3; D possibly corresponds to TRBD1 (5 bases). V was cut by 3 bases and J by 5 bases, with 15 bases left in between. CDR3 size: 15 residues. The germline gives CDR1 PRHDT, CDR2 FYEKMQ (reference sequence). The DNA of the CDR3 is TGTGCCAGCAGCTTCAGGGTCCGCGGCATAGATACGCAGTATTTT. Translating gives CASSFRVRGIDTQYF. Full variable domain (remainder filled in from reference TRBV13 and TRBJ2-3): AAGVIQSPRHLIKEKRETATLKCYPIPRHDTVYWYQQGPGQDPQFLISFYEKMQSDKGSIPDRFSAQQFSDYHSELNMSSLELGDSALYFCASSFRVRGIDTQYFGPGTRLTVL.

The count of this clone is one. This sequence joins TRBV9 and TRBJ2-2; possibly TRBD1 for D (5 bases). V was pared by 3 bases and J by 7 bases, with 10 bases between. Germline V gene data show CDR1 as SGDLS and CDR2 as YYNGEE. The CDR3 extends over 13 amino acids. The CDR3 DNA reads TGTGCCAGCAGCGGACAGTCAAACGGGGAGCTGTTTTTT. Translated, it gives CASSGQSNGELFF.

This CDR3 is CASSWAAGTGELFF. CDR3 DNA sequence: TGTGCCAGCAGTTGGGCCGCAGGGACCGGGGAGCTGTTTTTT. The J gene is TRBJ2-2, the V gene TRBV28; TRBD1 is a possible D gene (5 bases). V was trimmed by 4 bases and J by 5 bases, leaving 11 bases between them. This CDR3 has 14 residues. Per germline, CDR1 MDHEN and CDR2 SYDVKM.

The chain links TRBV6-5 to TRBJ1-1; D remains unclear. Trimming removed 6 bases from V and 0 bases from J, with 14 bases in between. Germline lookup yields CDR1 MNHEY and CDR2 SVGAGI. This CDR3 contains 15 residues. The CDR3, as DNA: TGTGCCAGCAGAAATTACCAGTTCATGAACACTGAAGCTTTCTTT. Translation gives CASRNYQFMNTEAFF.

In this sample, this clone turned up a few times. The gene calls are TRBV18 and TRBJ1-1; 9 bases are shared with TRBD1. Trimming cost V 2 bases and J 4 bases; bases outside gene matches: 2. Germline lookup yields CDR1 KGHSH and CDR2 LQKENI. The CDR3 runs to 14 residues. The CDR3 protein is CASSPETGGTEAFF. For the CDR3, the DNA is TGTGCCAGCTCACCAGAGACAGGGGGCACTGAAGCTTTCTTT.

This chain links TRBV7-2 with TRBJ1-1, with D tentatively TRBD1 (5 bases). Germline V CDR1 and CDR2: SGHTA, FQGNSA. This CDR3 has 11 amino acids. Trimming stripped 5 bases from V and 11 bases from J, with 12 bases between. In DNA, the CDR3 is TGTGCCAGCAGCCCGGGCAGGGTTGCTTTCTTT. This gives the protein CASSPGRVAFF.

This chain uses TRBV29-1 with TRBJ1-4; D gene ambiguous. CDR1 and CDR2 from the germline V gene are SQVTM and ANQGSEA. The V gene lost 6 bases and the J gene lost 7 bases, with 15 bases spanning the gap. CDR3 length: 13 amino acids. CDR3 sequence (DNA): TGCAGCGTGGGCTATATGGAAGGTGAAAAACTGTTTTTT. It translates to CSVGYMEGEKLFF.

This clone was observed a single time. The CDR3 sequence is CASSLTGRGYTF. The CDR3 nucleotides are TGTGCCAGCAGCTTGACAGGGCGTGGCTACACCTTC. The chain couples TRBV5-6 to TRBJ1-2; TRBD1 is a possible D gene (6 bases). The germline V and J ends were trimmed by 1 base and 7 bases, with 8 bases remaining between them. CDR3 size: 12 residues. Germline V gene sequence: CDR1 SGHDT, CDR2 YYEEEE. The full variable domain, completed using reference TRBV5-6 and TRBJ1-2, is DAGVTQSPTHLIKTRGQQVTLRCSPKSGHDTVSWYQQALGQGPQFIFQYYEEEERQRGNFPDRFSGHQFPNYSSELNVNALLLGDSALYLCASSLTGRGYTFGSGTRLTVV.

The chain uses TRBV7-8 and TRBJ1-2; D is uncertain. Germline V CDR1 and CDR2: SGHVS, FQNEAQ. The ends were cut back, 3 bases at V and 4 bases at J, with 12 bases in the middle. This CDR3 comprises 14 residues. In DNA, the CDR3 is TGTGCCAGCAGCTTCGTTCGGGAGGGCTATGGCTACACCTTC. Translation: CASSFVREGYGYTF. Supplemented by reference TRBV7-8 and TRBJ1-2, the full variable domain reads GAGVSQSPRYKVAKRGQDVALRCDPISGHVSLFWYQQALGQGPEFLTYFQNEAQLDKSGLPSDRFFAERPEGSVSTLKIQRTQQEDSAVYLCASSFVREGYGYTFGSGTRLTVV.

The rearrangement joins TRBV28 to TRBJ1-1, with D unclear. CDR1 and CDR2 (germline): MDHEN, SYDVKM. This CDR3 contains 13 residues. CDR3 sequence: CGSQTTNSNEAFF. The CDR3 nucleotides are TGTGGGAGTCAAACCACCAATTCGAACGAAGCTTTCTTT.

This chain links TRBV28 with TRBJ1-2; 8 nucleotides agree with TRBD1. V dropped 7 bases and J dropped 7; count of bases not matched to a gene: 11. The CDR3 totals 14 residues. CDR1 MDHEN and CDR2 SYDVKM come from the germline V gene. CDR3 in DNA: TGTGCCAGCAAGGTACGGACAGGGTTAACTGGCTACACCTTC. This codes for CASKVRTGLTGYTF.

The rearrangement joins TRBV5-4 to TRBJ2-5; D might be TRBD1 (6 bases). Germline lookup yields CDR1 SGHNT and CDR2 YYREEE (reference sequence). The CDR3 length is 14 residues. Trimming pared 2 bases from V and 4 bases from J, leaving 12 bases between. The DNA for the CDR3 is TGTGCCAGCAGCTTCAGGGGTTCATCAGAGACCCAGTACTTC. Translating gives CASSFRGSSETQYF.

CDR3 sequence (DNA): TGTGCCAGCAGTTTATCGAGCGGGGGAACGGGCTATGGCTACACCTTC. Translating gives CASSLSSGGTGYGYTF. The rearrangement joins TRBV27 to TRBJ1-2; weak D call: TRBD1 (5 bases). This CDR3 is built from 16 residues. Germline V gene lookup returns CDR1 MNHEY and CDR2 SMNVEV (reference sequence). Trimming removed 0 bases from V and 4 bases from J, with 15 bases in between.

The chain has TRBV7-6 and TRBJ2-2, with TRBD1 identical over 8 bases. The CDR3 loop spans 16 amino acids. CDR1 is SGHVS, CDR2 FNYEAQ, per germline. Trimming removed 4 bases from V and 2 bases from J; junction bases left unmatched: 6. As DNA, the CDR3 is TGTGCCAGCAGCTACAGACAGGGGCCAAACACCGGGGAGCTGTTTTTT. Translation gives CASSYRQGPNTGELFF.